A single sample is the source of the 10 T cell receptor beta chains below, sequenced in a study of cytomegalovirus exposure and HLA in healthy donors. Both 60 Vbeta primers and 13 Jbeta primers went into the PCR. The data were produced by immunoSEQ multiplex PCR, yet TCRdb's version contains in-frame clones alone and is incomplete. The sample includes 150,000 to 200,000 clones. Sequenced sample: PBMCs. The receptors originated from a boy aged 10-17 years in good health and CMV-seronegative.

This sequence joins TRBV9 and TRBJ2-7; 8 nucleotides match TRBD2. This CDR3 contains 14 residues. J was trimmed by 5 bases and V by 3 bases; bases with no gene match: 7. Germline loops: CDR1 SGDLS, CDR2 YYNGEE. CDR3 protein: CASSGGTSTDEQYF. In DNA form, the CDR3 reads TGTGCCAGCAGCGGCGGGACTAGTACAGACGAGCAGTACTTC.

The CDR3 spells CASSRDVGAYTEAFF. The CDR3 DNA reads as TGTGCCAGCTCACGAGATGTGGGGGCTTACACTGAAGCTTTCTTT. The chain employs TRBV18 and TRBJ1-1; possible D gene TRBD1, 6 bases. This CDR3 is built from 15 residues. CDR1 KGHSH and CDR2 LQKENI come from the germline V gene. V lost 4 bases and J lost 3, with 15 bases in between. Together with reference TRBV18 and TRBJ1-1, the CDR3 gives the full variable domain: NAGVMQNPRHLVRRRGQEARLRCSPMKGHSHVYWYRQLPEEGLKFMVYLQKENIIDESGMPKERFSAEFPKEGPSILRIQQVVRGDSAAYFCASSRDVGAYTEAFFGQGTRLTVV.

V and J are TRBV11-2 and TRBJ1-2; 11 bases align to TRBD1. CDR1 and CDR2 from the germline V gene are SGHAT and FQNNGV. The CDR3 contains 14 residues. Trimming cost V 5 bases and J 7 bases; bases outside gene matches: 6. CDR3 loop: CASSHGQGASGYTF. The CDR3 DNA reads TGTGCCAGCAGCCACGGACAGGGGGCGTCTGGCTACACCTTC.

This chain joins TRBV7-9 and TRBJ1-4; TRBD1 matches at 7 bases. CDR1 SEHNR and CDR2 FQNEAQ come from the germline V gene (reference sequence). J lost 7 bases, V lost 1 base, and 9 bases had no gene match. The CDR3 is made up of 16 amino acids. The CDR3 nucleotides are TGTGCCAGCAGCTTAGTCGGGGCAGGGGGAAGTGAAAAACTGTTTTTT. The encoded protein is CASSLVGAGGSEKLFF. Combining the CDR3 with reference TRBV7-9 and TRBJ1-4 gives the whole variable domain DTGVSQNPRHKITKRGQNVTFRCDPISEHNRLYWYRQTLGQGPEFLTYFQNEAQLEKSRLLSDRFSAERPKGSFSTLEIQRTEQGDSAMYLCASSLVGAGGSEKLFFGSGTQLSVL.

This rearrangement joins TRBV9 to TRBJ2-7, with TRBD1 matching 8 bases. In germline, CDR1 is SGDLS, CDR2 YYNGEE. The V and J ends lost 3 bases and 5 bases, in that order; junction bases with no gene match: 10. The CDR3 runs 15 residues. The CDR3, as DNA: TGTGCCAGCAGCGCTATAGGACAGGGCGGCCACGAGCAGTACTTC. Translated, it gives CASSAIGQGGHEQYF. Full variable domain (missing parts from reference TRBV9 and TRBJ2-7): DSGVTQTPKHLITATGQRVTLRCSPRSGDLSVYWYQQSLDQGLQFLIQYYNGEERAKGNILERFSAQQFPDLHSELNLSSLELGDSALYFCASSAIGQGGHEQYFGPGTRLTVT.

This sequence joins TRBV5-1 and TRBJ1-3; D remains ambiguous. There are 13 residues in the CDR3. V lost 0 bases and J lost 8, with 9 bases in between. Germline CDR1 SGHRS, CDR2 YFSETQ. CDR3 sequence: CASSLAGRDTIYF. The CDR3 coding sequence is TGCGCCAGCAGCTTGGCCGGGCGGGACACCATATATTTT.

The chain recombines TRBV28 with TRBJ1-2; D uncertain. The CDR3 is 9 amino acids. Germline CDR1 reads MDHEN; CDR2 reads SYDVKM. The CDR3 DNA reads as TGTGCGGGCAGGTATGGCTACACCTTC. This sequence encodes CAGRYGYTF.

This chain joins TRBV5-1 and TRBJ2-7; 7 bases are a match to TRBD1. Germline CDR1 and CDR2: SGHRS and YFSETQ. The CDR3 has 15 residues. J was trimmed by 0 bases and V by 0 bases; bases with no gene match: 3. CDR3 sequence: CASSLGGGSSYEQYF. The CDR3 DNA is TGCGCCAGCAGCTTGGGAGGGGGCAGCTCCTACGAGCAGTACTTC.

The J gene is TRBJ1-2, the V gene TRBV28; tentatively, D is TRBD1 (5 bases). The germline CDR1 and CDR2 sequences are MDHEN and SYDVKM. The V end lost 4 bases, the J end lost 4 bases, and 16 bases lay between the germline ends. The CDR3 runs to 15 residues. The CDR3: CASSSISRASYGYTF. CDR3 DNA sequence: TGTGCCAGCAGTTCCATAAGCAGGGCCAGCTATGGCTACACCTTC.

CDR3 bases: TGCAGCCCAACGGATTTAGGGACAGGGAATGGCTACACCTTC. Translation: CSPTDLGTGNGYTF. The genes are TRBV29-1 and TRBJ1-2; 9 bases align to TRBD1. With 8 bases clipped from V and 6 bases from J, the junction kept 13 bases outside the gene matches. This CDR3 has 14 amino acids. CDR1 and CDR2 from the germline V gene are SQVTM and ANQGSEA.